This T cell receptor (beta chain) is drawn from a study of blood T cell repertoires in COVID-19. Background on the study: Sources were T cells, B-cell-depleted T cells, or PBMCs; the material itself was cDNA or gDNA.

Trimming removed 3 bases at V and 0 bases at J, with 8 bases between. This CDR3 is built from 15 residues. Germline CDR1 LNHDA, CDR2 SQIVND (reference sequence). The protocol was immunoSEQ multiplex PCR, while the TCRdb copy is restricted to in-frame clones and leaves out a portion. The sample holds about 70,000 clones, around 80% seen once. The V gene is TRBV19, the J gene TRBJ2-2; D not resolved. The sequencing input was peripheral blood. The receptor was derived from a man in his 70s who had recovered from COVID-19. CDR3 DNA: TGTGCCAGTAGTATTCTGTCGGCGAACACCGGGGAGCTGTTTTTT. Protein product: CASSILSANTGELFF.